This T cell receptor (beta chain) was sequenced during a study of patients and donors after allogeneic stem cell transplantation. TCRdb itself ran the RT-PCR reads through MiXCR, one entry per CDR3 protein. The sample holds some 160,000 distinct CDR3 sequences, 24% seen once. CDR3 size: 13 residues. Germline assignment: CDR1 LGHNT and CDR2 FRNRAP. V dropped 7 bases and J dropped 6 bases, with 15 bases sitting between them. There are many counts of this clonotype. The chain joins TRBV12-5 to TRBJ1-1; D is unclear. The source is a human donor who was either an allogeneic HSCT recipient or a stem cell or donor lymphocyte infusion donor (not recorded which). It is not recorded whose cells these are; they may come from a transplant donor. Sample: blood, either unsorted or a sorted T cell fraction (not recorded which). CDR3 protein: CASAPPPRAEAFF. In DNA form, the CDR3 reads TGTGCTAGTGCTCCACCCCCCCGGGCTGAAGCTTTCTTT.